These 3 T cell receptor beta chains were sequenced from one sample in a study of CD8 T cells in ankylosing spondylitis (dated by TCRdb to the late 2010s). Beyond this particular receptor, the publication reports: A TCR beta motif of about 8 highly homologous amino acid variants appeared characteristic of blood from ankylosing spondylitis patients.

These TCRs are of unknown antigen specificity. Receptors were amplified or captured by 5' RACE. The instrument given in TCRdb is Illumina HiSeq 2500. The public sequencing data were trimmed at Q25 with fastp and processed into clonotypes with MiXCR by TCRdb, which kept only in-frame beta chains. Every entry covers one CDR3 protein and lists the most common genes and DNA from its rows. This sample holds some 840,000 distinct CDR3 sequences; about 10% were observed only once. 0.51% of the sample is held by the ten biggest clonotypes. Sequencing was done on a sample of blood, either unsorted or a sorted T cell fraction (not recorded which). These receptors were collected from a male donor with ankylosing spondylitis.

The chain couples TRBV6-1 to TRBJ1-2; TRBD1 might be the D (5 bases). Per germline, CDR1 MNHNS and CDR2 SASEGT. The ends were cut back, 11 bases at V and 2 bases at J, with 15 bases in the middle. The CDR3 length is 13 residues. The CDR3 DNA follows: TGTGCCGCCCTGAAAGGGGTAAACTATGGCTACACCTTC. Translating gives CAALKGVNYGYTF.

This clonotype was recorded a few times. CDR3 residues: CSVVWTGIYEQYF. The CDR3 nucleotides read TGCAGCGTTGTTTGGACAGGGATCTACGAGCAGTACTTC. The J gene is TRBJ2-7, the V gene TRBV29-1; 8 positions match TRBD1. From germline, CDR1 is SQVTM and CDR2 ANQGSEA. The CDR3 has 13 amino acids. V lost 4 bases, J lost 3 bases, and 5 bases stayed unmatched.

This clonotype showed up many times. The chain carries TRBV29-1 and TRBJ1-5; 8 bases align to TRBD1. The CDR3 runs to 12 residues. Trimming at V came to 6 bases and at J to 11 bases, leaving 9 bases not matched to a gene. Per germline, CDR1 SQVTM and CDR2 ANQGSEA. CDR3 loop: CSVGTGRGTQHF. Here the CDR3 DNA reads TGCAGCGTCGGGACAGGTAGAGGAACCCAGCATTTT. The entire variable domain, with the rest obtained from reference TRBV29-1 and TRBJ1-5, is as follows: SAVISQKPSRDICQRGTSLTIQCQVDSQVTMMFWYRQQPGQSLTLIATANQGSEATYESGFVIDKFPISRPNLTFSTLTVSNMSPEDSSIYLCSVGTGRGTQHFGDGTRLSIL.